This T cell receptor beta chain stems from a study of blood T cells in healthy people across ages. Together with a sample-barcoded 5' primer, a J-beta primer mix was included in a second PCR lasting roughly 6 to 12 cycles. TCRdb reanalysed the 5' RACE reads using MiXCR and keeps one entry per CDR3 protein. The table includes around 1,700,000 distinct CDR3 sequences, roughly 27% detected once. Sequencing input: blood. The clonotype was recovered from a woman aged 30 to 39 in good health.

The CDR3 nucleotides read TGTGCCAGCAGCTCTCGACTAGCTAGCGATGAGCAGTTCTTC. Translation: CASSSRLASDEQFF. The chain has TRBV5-5 and TRBJ2-1; TRBD2 agrees at 7 bases. V shed 3 bases and J 8 bases; nucleotides not matched to a gene: 8. Germline loops: CDR1 SGHKS, CDR2 YYEKEE (reference sequence). The CDR3 has 14 amino acids.